This TCR beta chain was observed in a study of cytomegalovirus exposure and HLA in healthy donors. Study-wide results and caveats: CMV serostatus was the sole immune exposure information available. Sequencing artifact likely explains a cluster of highly shared sequence variants. According to an earlier analysis, most TCR beta V segments yielded productive rearrangements about 87% or about 30% of the time.

The donors (healthy individuals) were bone marrow donors. Details on this clone: Its antigen is unidentified.

Vbeta (60) and Jbeta (13) primers were used in the PCR. The method was immunoSEQ multiplex PCR; TCRdb's version includes in-frame clones alone and lacks a portion of them. The repertoire holds 80,000 to 100,000 clones, with roughly 64% as singletons. The sample consisted of PBMCs. The receptor comes from a woman between 40 and 55 years old in good health and CMV-seropositive.

CDR3 residues: CASSLLLAGENEQFF. CDR3 nucleotides: TGTGCCAGCAGCTTATTGTTAGCGGGAGAGAATGAGCAGTTCTTC. The rearrangement joins TRBV7-6 to TRBJ2-1, with TRBD2 identical over 9 bases. Germline CDR1 reads SGHVS; CDR2 reads FNYEAQ. There are 15 residues in the CDR3. Trimming at V came to 2 bases and at J to 7 bases, leaving 6 bases not matched to a gene.